The 18 T cell receptor beta chains given below trace back to one sample, sequenced in a study of cytomegalovirus exposure and HLA in healthy donors. PCR primers comprised 60 Vbeta and 13 Jbeta primers. Using immunoSEQ multiplex PCR, the repertoire was profiled, and TCRdb retains in-frame clones only, with some absent. The repertoire consists of about 140,000 clones, with roughly 80% occurring once and the leading ten covering more than 2.5%. Sequenced: PBMCs. Receptors originate from a man aged 35 to 55 in good health and CMV-seronegative.

V is TRBV6-5 and J is TRBJ2-5; 7 bases fit TRBD2. CDR3 length: 13 amino acids. Trimming at V came to 6 bases and at J to 5 bases, leaving 6 bases not matched to a gene. Germline values: CDR1 MNHEY, CDR2 SVGAGI. The CDR3 loop is CASSDGGWETQYF. In nucleotides, the CDR3 is TGTGCCAGCAGCGACGGGGGGTGGGAGACCCAGTACTTC.

By share of the sample, this clone is medium-sized. J is TRBJ1-1 and V is TRBV6-1; no definite D call. From germline, CDR1 is MNHNS and CDR2 SASEGT. The CDR3 sequence is 13 residues long. Trimming left V 6 bases short and J 4 bases short, with 12 bases between. CDR3 DNA: TGTGCCAGCAGGGCCCGGGTGCCCACTGAAGCTTTCTTT. It translates to CASRARVPTEAFF.

The CDR3: CASSLRSGGASSYNEQFF. CDR3 nucleotides: TGTGCCAGCTCACTACGCAGCGGGGGGGCCTCCTCCTACAATGAGCAGTTCTTC. The chain recombines TRBV18 with TRBJ2-1; 10 bases agree with TRBD2. The CDR3 sequence is 18 residues long. Losses at the gene ends were 4 bases for V and 0 bases for J; bases not matched to a gene: 9. Looked up from germline, CDR1 is KGHSH and CDR2 is LQKENI. Together with reference TRBV18 and TRBJ2-1, the CDR3 gives the full variable domain: NAGVMQNPRHLVRRRGQEARLRCSPMKGHSHVYWYRQLPEEGLKFMVYLQKENIIDESGMPKERFSAEFPKEGPSILRIQQVVRGDSAAYFCASSLRSGGASSYNEQFFGPGTRLTVL.

The chain joins TRBV28 to TRBJ1-6, with D unclear. Trimming removed 5 bases at V and 3 bases at J, with 5 bases between. Germline V gene data show CDR1 as MDHEN and CDR2 as SYDVKM. CDR3 length: 13 residues. The CDR3 protein is CASSVSYNSPLHF. CDR3 DNA sequence: TGTGCCAGCAGTGTCAGCTATAATTCACCCCTCCACTTT.

The gene calls are TRBV18 and TRBJ1-6; 7 positions match TRBD1. J lost 2 bases, V lost 6 bases, and 10 bases had no gene match. This CDR3 region has 17 residues. Germline assignment: CDR1 KGHSH and CDR2 LQKENI. The CDR3 sequence: CASSLQQGRAYNSPLHF. The CDR3 DNA follows: TGTGCCAGCTCTCTACAACAGGGGAGAGCCTATAATTCACCCCTCCACTTT.

The J gene is TRBJ2-6, the V gene TRBV28; 9 nucleotides agree with TRBD1. The CDR3 totals 17 residues. The germline V gene encodes CDR1 MDHEN and CDR2 SYDVKM. V shed 6 bases and J 1 base; nucleotides not matched to a gene: 7. In nucleotides, the CDR3 is TGTGCCAGCAGGTATCGGGACAGGGTTTCTGGGGCCAACGTCCTGACTTTC. The encoded protein is CASRYRDRVSGANVLTF. The whole variable domain, filled in from reference TRBV28 and TRBJ2-6, reads DVKVTQSSRYLVKRTGEKVFLECVQDMDHENMFWYRQDPGLGLRLIYFSYDVKMKEKGDIPEGYSVSREKKERFSLILESASTNQTSMYLCASRYRDRVSGANVLTFGAGSRLTVL.

The sample holds a few counts of this clone. The chain joins TRBV5-1 to TRBJ1-2; maybe TRBD1 (5 bases). This CDR3 is built from 11 residues. CDR1 SGHRS and CDR2 YFSETQ come from the germline V gene. The V and J ends lost 5 bases and 7 bases respectively, with 9 bases between them. The CDR3 reads CASRTVGGYTF. The CDR3 nucleotides are TGCGCCAGCAGGACAGTCGGTGGCTACACCTTC.

As regards this clone: At one end, the junction sequence differs from germline, possibly due to a read error. J is TRBJ2-7 and V is TRBV5-4, with D tentatively TRBD2 (5 bases). Germline V gives CDR1 SGHNT, CDR2 YYREEE (reference sequence). The CDR3 spans 13 residues. DNA for the CDR3: TGTGCCAGCAGCTTGGGAGGGTCCTACGAGCAGCACTTC. It translates to CASSLGGSYEQHF.

This chain joins TRBV7-9 and TRBJ1-5; possible D gene TRBD1, 6 bases. V was pared by 5 bases and J by 5 bases, with 7 bases between. The CDR3 totals 12 residues. Germline loops: CDR1 SEHNR, CDR2 FQNEAQ (reference sequence). CDR3 nucleotide sequence: TGTGCCAGCAGCAAGGGGGATCAGCCCCAGCATTTT. It translates to CASSKGDQPQHF. The entire variable domain, with the rest obtained from reference TRBV7-9 and TRBJ1-5, is as follows: DTGVSQNPRHKITKRGQNVTFRCDPISEHNRLYWYRQTLGQGPEFLTYFQNEAQLEKSRLLSDRFSAERPKGSFSTLEIQRTEQGDSAMYLCASSKGDQPQHFGDGTRLSIL.

The chain recombines TRBV2 with TRBJ1-3, with a weak D call TRBD1 (6 bases). CDR3 length: 19 amino acids. Trimming left V 3 bases short and J 4 bases short, with 25 bases between. Germline assignment: CDR1 SNHLY and CDR2 FYNNEI. The DNA of the CDR3 is TGTGCCAGCAGTGAGAGAGCCGGACAGATACGTCTGTCGGGAAACACCATATATTTT. This gives the protein CASSERAGQIRLSGNTIYF.

This chain links TRBV7-3 with TRBJ1-5, with 11 bases aligning to TRBD1. Germline CDR1 SGHTA, CDR2 FQGTGA. V shed 3 bases, J shed 7 bases, and the junction held 5 bases outside the gene matches. The CDR3 totals 15 residues. In DNA, the CDR3 is TGTGCCAGCAGCTTTGGACAGGGGGCCTGGCAGCCCCAGCATTTT. This translates into CASSFGQGAWQPQHF.

V usage is TRBV7-3 and J usage is TRBJ1-5, with 8 bases lining up with TRBD1. The J segment lost 5 bases and the V segment lost 4 bases, leaving 1 base of the junction unmatched. CDR1 is SGHTA and CDR2 is FQGTGA in the germline V gene. This CDR3 contains 13 residues. CDR3 loop: CASSSDRDQPQHF. The CDR3 DNA reads TGTGCCAGCAGCTCGGACAGGGATCAGCCCCAGCATTTT.

The gene calls are TRBV19 and TRBJ1-1, with TRBD1 identical over 7 bases. The V and J ends lost 4 bases and 7 bases, in that order; junction bases with no gene match: 3. In germline, CDR1 is LNHDA, CDR2 SQIVND (reference sequence). This CDR3 has 12 amino acids. Here the CDR3 reads CASSTRQGEAFF. CDR3 in DNA: TGTGCCAGTAGTACTCGACAGGGTGAAGCTTTCTTT.

This chain links TRBV11-2 with TRBJ1-5; D not resolved. Trimming pared 1 base from V and 7 bases from J, leaving 8 bases between. Germline CDR1 and CDR2: SGHAT and FQNNGV. This CDR3 has 13 amino acids. The CDR3 DNA sequence: TGTGCCAGCAGCTTAGCCTCAGTACAGCCCCAGCATTTT. As protein: CASSLASVQPQHF.

This chain joins TRBV11-3 and TRBJ2-1; D call uncertain. V was trimmed by 3 bases and J by 0 bases, leaving 6 bases between them. This CDR3 region has 14 residues. Germline lookup yields CDR1 SGHNT and CDR2 YENEEA. The chain's CDR3 is CASSFGGSYNEQFF. The CDR3 DNA follows: TGTGCCAGCAGCTTCGGTGGCTCCTACAATGAGCAGTTCTTC.

In this sample, this clone turned up a few times. V is TRBV9 and J is TRBJ1-2; 7 nucleotides line up with TRBD1. The J segment lost 4 bases and the V segment lost 3 bases, leaving 0 bases of the junction unmatched. The germline V gene has CDR1 SGDLS and CDR2 YYNGEE. This CDR3 is 12 amino acids long. DNA for the CDR3: TGTGCCAGCAGCGGGGACAGCTATGGCTACACCTTC. Translation: CASSGDSYGYTF.

In its sample, this clone was seen once. The chain couples TRBV5-4 to TRBJ1-2; D may be TRBD1 (5 bases). The CDR3 extends over 15 amino acids. CDR1 is SGHNT, CDR2 YYREEE, per germline (reference sequence). Trimming took off 3 bases at V and 3 bases at J, with 15 bases between the two ends. CDR3 region: CASSSPRVADYGYTF. The CDR3 nucleotides read TGTGCCAGCAGCTCCCCCAGGGTCGCCGACTATGGCTACACCTTC.

The V gene is TRBV5-1, the J gene TRBJ1-1; no clear D gene. The CDR3 extends over 13 amino acids. Trimming stripped 4 bases from V and 2 bases from J, with 9 bases between. Per the germline V gene, CDR1 is SGHRS and CDR2 is YFSETQ. In DNA, the CDR3 is TGCGCCAGCAGCGAGGGAGGCAACACTGAAGCTTTCTTT. Translation: CASSEGGNTEAFF.